This T cell receptor beta chain was sequenced for a study of cytomegalovirus exposure and HLA in healthy donors. The primer mix had 60 Vbeta and 13 Jbeta primers. Sequenced by immunoSEQ multiplex PCR; TCRdb stores in-frame clones only, minus some. The sample records 120,000 to 150,000 clones, roughly four fifths being singletons. The CDR3 totals 15 residues. J was trimmed by 3 bases and V by 4 bases; bases with no gene match: 6. Per the germline V gene, CDR1 is GTSNPN and CDR2 is SVGIG (reference sequence). Sequencing was performed on PBMCs. The V gene is TRBV30, the J gene TRBJ1-3, with TRBD1 matching 10 bases. The clonotype comes from a female donor in good health and CMV-seronegative. The CDR3 loop reads CAWTPGQGLGNTIYF. The CDR3 nucleotides read TGTGCCTGGACCCCGGGACAGGGGCTTGGAAACACCATATATTTT. Together with reference TRBV30 and TRBJ1-3, the CDR3 gives the full variable domain: SQTIHQWPATLVQPVGSPLSLECTVEGTSNPNLYWYRQAAGRGLQLLFYSVGIGQISSEVPQNLSASRPQDRQFILSSKKLLLSDSGFYLCAWTPGQGLGNTIYFGEGSWLTVV.